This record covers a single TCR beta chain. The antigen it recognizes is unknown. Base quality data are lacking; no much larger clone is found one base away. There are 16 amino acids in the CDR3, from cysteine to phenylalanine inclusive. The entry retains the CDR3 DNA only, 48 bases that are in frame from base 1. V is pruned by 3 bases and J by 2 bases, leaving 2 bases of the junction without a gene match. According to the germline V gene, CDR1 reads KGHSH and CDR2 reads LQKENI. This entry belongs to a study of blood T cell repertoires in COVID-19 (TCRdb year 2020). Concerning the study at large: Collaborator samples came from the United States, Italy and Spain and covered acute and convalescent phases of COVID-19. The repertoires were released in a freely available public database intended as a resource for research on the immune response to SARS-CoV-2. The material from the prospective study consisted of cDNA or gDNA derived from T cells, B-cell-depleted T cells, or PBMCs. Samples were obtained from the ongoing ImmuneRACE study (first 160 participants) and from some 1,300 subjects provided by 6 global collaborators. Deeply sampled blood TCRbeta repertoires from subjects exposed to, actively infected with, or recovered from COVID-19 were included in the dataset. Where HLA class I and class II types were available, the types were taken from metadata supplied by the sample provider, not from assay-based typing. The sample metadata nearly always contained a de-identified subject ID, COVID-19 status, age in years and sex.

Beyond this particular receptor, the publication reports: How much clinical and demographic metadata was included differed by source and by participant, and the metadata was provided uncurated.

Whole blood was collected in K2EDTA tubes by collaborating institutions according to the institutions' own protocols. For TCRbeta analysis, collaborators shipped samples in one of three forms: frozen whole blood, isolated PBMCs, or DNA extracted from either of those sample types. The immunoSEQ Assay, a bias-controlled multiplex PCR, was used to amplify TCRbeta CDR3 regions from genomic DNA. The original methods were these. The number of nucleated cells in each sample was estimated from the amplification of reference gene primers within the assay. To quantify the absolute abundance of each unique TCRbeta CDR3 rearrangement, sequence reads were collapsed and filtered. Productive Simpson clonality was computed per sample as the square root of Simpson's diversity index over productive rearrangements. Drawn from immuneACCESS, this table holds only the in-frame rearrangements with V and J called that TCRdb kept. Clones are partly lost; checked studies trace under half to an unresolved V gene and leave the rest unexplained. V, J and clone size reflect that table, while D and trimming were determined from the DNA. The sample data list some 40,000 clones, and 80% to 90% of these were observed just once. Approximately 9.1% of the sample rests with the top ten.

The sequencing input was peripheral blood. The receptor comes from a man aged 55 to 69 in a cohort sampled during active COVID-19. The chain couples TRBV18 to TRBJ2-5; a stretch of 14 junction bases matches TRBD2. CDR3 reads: CASSPWTSGGQETQYF. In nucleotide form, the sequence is TGTGCCAGCTCACCCTGGACTAGCGGGGGGCAAGAGACCCAGTACTTC.